One sample yielded the 22 T cell receptor beta chains listed below, sequenced in a study of technical replicates of blood from a handful of donors. Using immunoSEQ multiplex PCR, the repertoire was profiled, and TCRdb retains in-frame clones only, with some absent. This repertoire shows 99,000 or so clones, 95% found once; its top ten account for about 0.19%. The sequenced material came from T cells isolated from PBMCs. Receptor source: a human donor in good health.

The chain couples TRBV7-8 to TRBJ1-1, with D possibly matching TRBD1 (6 bases). This CDR3 region has 16 residues. V gave up 3 bases and J gave up 0 bases, with 14 bases separating them. CDR1 and CDR2 from the germline V gene are SGHVS and FQNEAQ. CDR3 coding DNA: TGTGCCAGCAGCTTCGGGGGGGGGCGTGTGAACACTGAAGCTTTCTTT. This encodes CASSFGGGRVNTEAFF.

This rearrangement joins TRBV5-1 to TRBJ2-5, with D perhaps TRBD2 (6 bases). The CDR3 has 17 residues. V was clipped by 4 bases and J by 4 bases, with 23 bases between them. Per germline, CDR1 SGHRS and CDR2 YFSETQ. DNA for the CDR3: TGCGCCAGCAGCCCCTGGCGGGACCTTAAAGTAGGAGAGACCCAGTACTTC. Its translation: CASSPWRDLKVGETQYF. Based on the CDR3 plus reference TRBV5-1 and TRBJ2-5, the full variable domain is KAGVTQTPRYLIKTRGQQVTLSCSPISGHRSVSWYQQTPGQGLQFLFEYFSETQRNKGNFPGRFSGRQFSNSRSEMNVSTLELGDSALYLCASSPWRDLKVGETQYFGPGTRLLVL.

The J gene is TRBJ1-1, the V gene TRBV19; D is perhaps TRBD1 (5 bases). This CDR3 is built from 15 residues. Trimming left V 6 bases short and J 1 base short, with 15 bases between. Germline V gene lookup returns CDR1 LNHDA and CDR2 SQIVND (reference sequence). CDR3 in amino acids: CASSGPLQGNTEAFF. In DNA form, the CDR3 reads TGTGCCAGTAGCGGCCCTCTCCAGGGGAACACTGAAGCTTTCTTT.

The rearrangement links TRBV11-2 to TRBJ1-2, with 9 bases identical to TRBD1. The CDR3 is 13 amino acids. Germline values: CDR1 SGHAT, CDR2 FQNNGV. V lost 5 bases to trimming and J lost 8 bases; unmatched junction nucleotides: 6. The CDR3 DNA is TGTGCCAGCAGCCCAGGACAGGGGAACGGCTACACCTTC. Translated: CASSPGQGNGYTF.

The chain's CDR3 is CASSEAENDYGYTF. In DNA, the CDR3 is TGTGCCAGCAGTGAGGCGGAAAACGACTATGGCTACACCTTC. The chain employs TRBV2 and TRBJ1-2; D not resolved. Germline CDR1 and CDR2: SNHLY and FYNNEI. This CDR3 has 14 residues. V gave up 3 bases and J gave up 3 bases, with 11 bases separating them.

The rearrangement links TRBV6-5 to TRBJ2-4; a weak D match, TRBD2 (7 bases). The CDR3 contains 15 residues. V was clipped by 1 base and J by 9 bases, with 16 bases between them. The germline CDR1 and CDR2 sequences are MNHEY and SVGAGI. The DNA for the CDR3 is TGTGCCAGCAGTTACTTGGGGCAGGGGAGGGCCATTCAGTACTTC. It specifies CASSYLGQGRAIQYF.

The chain links TRBV13 to TRBJ1-2; D unresolved. Germline V gene sequence: CDR1 PRHDT, CDR2 FYEKMQ (reference sequence). The CDR3 covers 13 residues. Trimming took 0 bases from V and 1 from J, leaving 3 bases between them. The DNA of the CDR3 is TGTGCCAGCAGCTTAGGCAGTAACTATGGCTACACCTTC. Residues: CASSLGSNYGYTF. Full variable domain (outside the CDR3, taken from reference TRBV13 and TRBJ1-2): AAGVIQSPRHLIKEKRETATLKCYPIPRHDTVYWYQQGPGQDPQFLISFYEKMQSDKGSIPDRFSAQQFSDYHSELNMSSLELGDSALYFCASSLGSNYGYTFGSGTRLTVV.

This clone was found once. The chain carries TRBV19 and TRBJ2-7, with TRBD2 matching 9 bases. Germline assignment: CDR1 LNHDA and CDR2 SQIVND (reference sequence). The V and J ends lost 6 bases and 2 bases, in that order; junction bases with no gene match: 5. CDR3 length: 14 amino acids. As DNA, the CDR3 is TGTGCCAGTAGGGCTAGCGGGGCTACCTACGAGCAGTACTTC. Encoded protein: CASRASGATYEQYF.

The V call is TRBV11-3, the J call TRBJ2-3; TRBD1 matches 9 bases. This CDR3 comprises 14 residues. Germline values: CDR1 SGHNT, CDR2 YENEEA. With V trimmed by 5 bases and J by 6 bases, 6 bases remained unmatched. CDR3 DNA: TGTGCCAGCAGCGCGGACAGGGGATCCGATACGCAGTATTTT. This translates into CASSADRGSDTQYF.

This clone came up a few times. The chain employs TRBV5-6 and TRBJ1-3, with TRBD1 matching 7 bases. With V trimmed by 3 bases and J by 0 bases, 6 bases remained unmatched. The CDR3 is 16 amino acids. Germline CDR1 reads SGHDT; CDR2 reads YYEEEE. CDR3: CASSYRGQRSGNTIYF. The CDR3 nucleotides read TGTGCCAGCAGCTATCGGGGACAGCGCTCTGGAAACACCATATATTTT.

The chain uses TRBV25-1 and TRBJ1-5; D is unclear. CDR3 length: 15 amino acids. The V and J ends lost 6 bases and 9 bases respectively, with 21 bases between them. The germline CDR1 and CDR2 sequences are MGHDK and SYGVNS. CDR3 in DNA: TGTGCCAGCAGACCCGGTAGGCTAGGATCGTGGCCCCAGCATTTT. This sequence encodes CASRPGRLGSWPQHF.

V and J are TRBV30 and TRBJ2-7, with 10 bases lining up with TRBD1. With V trimmed by 3 bases and J by 7 bases, 9 bases remained unmatched. From germline, CDR1 is GTSNPN and CDR2 SVGIG (reference sequence). This CDR3 spans 14 amino acids. The CDR3 is CAWSSGTGAREQYF. Written as DNA, the CDR3 is TGTGCCTGGAGCTCCGGGACAGGGGCACGAGAGCAGTACTTC. The whole variable domain, remainder taken from reference TRBV30 and TRBJ2-7, is SQTIHQWPATLVQPVGSPLSLECTVEGTSNPNLYWYRQAAGRGLQLLFYSVGIGQISSEVPQNLSASRPQDRQFILSSKKLLLSDSGFYLCAWSSGTGAREQYFGPGTRLTVT.

The gene calls are TRBV7-3 and TRBJ1-2; TRBD1 matches at 11 bases. V dropped 0 bases and J dropped 5; count of bases not matched to a gene: 2. The germline CDR1 and CDR2 sequences are SGHTA and FQGTGA. The CDR3 runs 15 residues. The CDR3 here is CASSLTGTGGYGYTF. The CDR3 DNA is TGTGCCAGCAGCTTAACGGGGACAGGGGGATATGGCTACACCTTC.

This chain uses TRBV28 with TRBJ2-2; no reliable D call. V lost 2 bases and J 1 base, leaving 11 bases between the germline ends. CDR3 size: 16 residues. CDR1 MDHEN and CDR2 SYDVKM come from the germline V gene. The CDR3 coding sequence is TGTGCCAGCAGTTTACGGCGACAATTGAACACCGGGGAGCTGTTTTTT. Amino acids: CASSLRRQLNTGELFF. The whole variable domain, remainder taken from reference TRBV28 and TRBJ2-2, is DVKVTQSSRYLVKRTGEKVFLECVQDMDHENMFWYRQDPGLGLRLIYFSYDVKMKEKGDIPEGYSVSREKKERFSLILESASTNQTSMYLCASSLRRQLNTGELFFGEGSRLTVL.

The chain employs TRBV18 and TRBJ2-5; 7 positions match TRBD1. The germline V gene has CDR1 KGHSH and CDR2 LQKENI. This CDR3 comprises 14 residues. Trimming cost V 7 bases and J 2 bases; bases outside gene matches: 7. As DNA, the CDR3 is TGTGCCAGCTTGCCTAGGGACAGACAAGAGACCCAGTACTTC. Translating gives CASLPRDRQETQYF.

This clone has only one observation. The rearrangement links TRBV6-5 to TRBJ2-2; D gene uncertain. Germline lookup yields CDR1 MNHEY and CDR2 SVGAGI. CDR3 length equals 14 residues. V was shortened by 6 bases and J by 2 bases, with 10 bases between the two germline ends. In DNA form, the CDR3 reads TGTGCCAGCAGCCGTTCTCCTAACACCGGGGAGCTGTTTTTT. Residues: CASSRSPNTGELFF.

This clone appeared once. The chain joins TRBV19 to TRBJ1-4; D not resolved. Looked up from germline, CDR1 is LNHDA and CDR2 is SQIVND (reference sequence). Trimming shortened V by 11 bases and J by 0 bases, and 13 bases separated the two germline ends. The CDR3 totals 14 residues. CDR3 nucleotide sequence: TGTGCCTGCCAGCCAGGTGCAACTAATGAAAAACTGTTTTTT. Translated, it gives CACQPGATNEKLFF.

The chain couples TRBV6-5 to TRBJ1-1, with D possibly TRBD1 on 5 matching bases. CDR1 is MNHEY, CDR2 SVGAGI, per germline. The CDR3 sequence is 14 residues long. Trimming left V 8 bases short and J 0 bases short, with 13 bases between. This CDR3 reads CASQGHSLNTEAFF. CDR3 in DNA: TGTGCCAGCCAAGGACACTCGTTGAACACTGAAGCTTTCTTT.

The chain couples TRBV21-1 to TRBJ1-1; the table gives TRBD1 as D, unverified against the DNA. TRBV21-1 is flagged as a pseudogene. This CDR3 is 15 amino acids long. In DNA form, the CDR3 reads TGTGCCAGCAGCAAAACCCGGGGACAGCCGGCTGAAGCTTTCTTT. It is translated as CASSKTRGQPAEAFF.

The chain recombines TRBV28 with TRBJ1-5; D call uncertain. CDR3 length: 15 residues. V dropped 2 bases and J dropped 6 bases, with 14 bases sitting between them. Germline V lookup: CDR1 MDHEN, CDR2 SYDVKM. For the CDR3, the DNA is TGTGCCAGCAGTTTAGTAGGCGGAGGCAGTCAGCCCCAGCATTTT. Protein product: CASSLVGGGSQPQHF.

The J gene is TRBJ2-5, the V gene TRBV2, with 8 bases fitting TRBD1. V shed 6 bases and J 5 bases; nucleotides not matched to a gene: 8. Germline CDR1 is SNHLY and CDR2 is FYNNEI. The CDR3 covers 14 residues. The CDR3 sequence is CASSPRTGRETQYF. As DNA, the CDR3 is TGTGCCAGCAGCCCCCGGACAGGGCGGGAGACCCAGTACTTC.

The chain carries TRBV7-2 and TRBJ2-2; D is perhaps TRBD1 (6 bases). V was pared by 5 bases and J by 5 bases, with 9 bases between. The germline CDR1 and CDR2 sequences are SGHTA and FQGNSA. The CDR3 runs to 13 residues. The CDR3 spells CASSETGTGELFF. The CDR3 DNA sequence: TGTGCCAGCAGCGAAACAGGGACCGGGGAGCTGTTTTTT.